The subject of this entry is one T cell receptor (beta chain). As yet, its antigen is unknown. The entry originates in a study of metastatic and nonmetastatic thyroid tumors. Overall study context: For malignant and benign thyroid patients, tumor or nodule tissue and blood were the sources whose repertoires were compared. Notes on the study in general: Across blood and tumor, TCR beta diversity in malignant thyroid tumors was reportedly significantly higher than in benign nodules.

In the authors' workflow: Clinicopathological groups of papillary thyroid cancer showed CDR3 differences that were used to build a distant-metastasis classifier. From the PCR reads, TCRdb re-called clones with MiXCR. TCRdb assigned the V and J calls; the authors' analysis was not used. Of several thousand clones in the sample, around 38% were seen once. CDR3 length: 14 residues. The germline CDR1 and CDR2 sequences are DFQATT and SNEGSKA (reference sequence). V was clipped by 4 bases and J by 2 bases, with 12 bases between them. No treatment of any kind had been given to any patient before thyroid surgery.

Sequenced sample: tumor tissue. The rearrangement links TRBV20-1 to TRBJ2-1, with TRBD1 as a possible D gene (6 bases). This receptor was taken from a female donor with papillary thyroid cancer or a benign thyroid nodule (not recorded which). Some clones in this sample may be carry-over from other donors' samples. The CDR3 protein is CSATSQGPYNEQFF. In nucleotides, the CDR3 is TGCAGTGCTACTTCACAGGGACCCTACAATGAGCAGTTCTTC.